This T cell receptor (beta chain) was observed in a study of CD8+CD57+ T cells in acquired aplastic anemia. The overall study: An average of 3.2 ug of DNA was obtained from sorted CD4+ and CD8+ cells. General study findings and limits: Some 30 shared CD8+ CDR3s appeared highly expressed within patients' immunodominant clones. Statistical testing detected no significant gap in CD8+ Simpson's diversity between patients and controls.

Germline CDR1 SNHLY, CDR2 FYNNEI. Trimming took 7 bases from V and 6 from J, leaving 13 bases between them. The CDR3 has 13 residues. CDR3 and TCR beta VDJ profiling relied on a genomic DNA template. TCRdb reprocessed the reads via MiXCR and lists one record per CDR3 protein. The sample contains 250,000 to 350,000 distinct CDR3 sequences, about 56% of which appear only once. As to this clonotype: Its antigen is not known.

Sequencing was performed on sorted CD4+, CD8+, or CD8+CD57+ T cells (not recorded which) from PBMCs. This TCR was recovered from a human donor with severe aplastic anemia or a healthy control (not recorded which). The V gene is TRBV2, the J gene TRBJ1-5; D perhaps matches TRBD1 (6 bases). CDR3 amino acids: CASKEEGGQPQHF. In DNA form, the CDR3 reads TGTGCCAGCAAAGAAGAGGGGGGTCAGCCCCAGCATTTT.